This TCR beta chain was sequenced in a study of early T cells in non-severe SARS-CoV-2 infection. TCRdb passed the 5' RACE reads through MiXCR, listing each CDR3 protein once. The sample has approximately 64,000 distinct CDR3 sequences, 20% to 25% seen once. The V gene's germline CDR1 is DFQATT and CDR2 SNEGSKA (reference sequence). This CDR3 region has 17 residues. As to this clonotype: An end of the junction differs from the germline gene, which may be a read error.

This TCR was recovered from an adult who was a healthcare worker with PCR-confirmed SARS-CoV-2 infection or an uninfected control (not recorded which). Material: whole blood, obtained at baseline. The chain couples TRBV20-1 to TRBJ2-2; 12 bases are shared with TRBD2. The CDR3 loop reads CSARVGLAGLGTGELFF. The CDR3 DNA follows: TGCAGTGCTAGAGTAGGACTAGCGGGGCTGGGAACCGGGGAGCTTTTTTTT.